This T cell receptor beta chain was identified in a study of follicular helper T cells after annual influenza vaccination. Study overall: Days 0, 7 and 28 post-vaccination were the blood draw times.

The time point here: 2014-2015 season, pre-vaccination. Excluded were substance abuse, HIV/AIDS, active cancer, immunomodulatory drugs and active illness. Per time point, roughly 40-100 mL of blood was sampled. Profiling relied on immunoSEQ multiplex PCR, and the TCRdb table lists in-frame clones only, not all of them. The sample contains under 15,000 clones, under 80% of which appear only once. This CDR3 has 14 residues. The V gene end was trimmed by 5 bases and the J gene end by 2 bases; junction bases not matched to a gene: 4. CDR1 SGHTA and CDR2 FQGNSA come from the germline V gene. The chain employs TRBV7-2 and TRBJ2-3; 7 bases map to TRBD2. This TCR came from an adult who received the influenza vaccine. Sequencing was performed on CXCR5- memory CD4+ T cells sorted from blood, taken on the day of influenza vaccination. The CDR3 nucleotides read TGTGCCAGCAGCCAGGGACTAATCACAGATACGCAGTATTTT. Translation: CASSQGLITDTQYF.